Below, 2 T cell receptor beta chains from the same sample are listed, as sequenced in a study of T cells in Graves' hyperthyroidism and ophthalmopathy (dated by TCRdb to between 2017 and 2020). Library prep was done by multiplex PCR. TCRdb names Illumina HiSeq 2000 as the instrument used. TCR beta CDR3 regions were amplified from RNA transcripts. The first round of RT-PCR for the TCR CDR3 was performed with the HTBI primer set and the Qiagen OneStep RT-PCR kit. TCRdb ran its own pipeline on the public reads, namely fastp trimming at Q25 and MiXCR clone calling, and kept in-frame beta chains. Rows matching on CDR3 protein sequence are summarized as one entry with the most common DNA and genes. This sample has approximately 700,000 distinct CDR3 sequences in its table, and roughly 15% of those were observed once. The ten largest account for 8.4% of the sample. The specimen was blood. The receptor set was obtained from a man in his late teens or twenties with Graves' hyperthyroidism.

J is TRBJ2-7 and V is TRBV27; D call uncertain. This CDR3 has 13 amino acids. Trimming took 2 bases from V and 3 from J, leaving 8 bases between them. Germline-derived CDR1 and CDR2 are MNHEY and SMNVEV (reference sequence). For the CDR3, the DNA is TGTGCCAGCAGTTTACACCAGAGCTACGAGCAGTACTTC. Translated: CASSLHQSYEQYF.

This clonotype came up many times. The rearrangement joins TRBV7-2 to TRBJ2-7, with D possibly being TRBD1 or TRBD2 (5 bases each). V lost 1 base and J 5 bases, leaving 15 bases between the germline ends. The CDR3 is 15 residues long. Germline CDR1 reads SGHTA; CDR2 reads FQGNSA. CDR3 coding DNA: TGTGCCAGCAGCTTAGTCGGGGACCCCGGAGACGAGCAGTACTTC. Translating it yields CASSLVGDPGDEQYF.